This record looks at one T cell receptor (beta chain) sequence and its context. CDR3 length: 15 amino acids. In germline, CDR1 is LGHNA, CDR2 YSLEER. With V trimmed by 4 bases and J by 5 bases, 11 bases remained unmatched. Amplification used 60 Vbeta primers and 13 Jbeta primers. Generated by immunoSEQ multiplex PCR, the TCRdb table keeps only in-frame clones and is missing some. The table shows some 180,000 clones, with almost 75% occurring only once. This entry comes from a study of cytomegalovirus exposure and HLA in healthy donors. This chain links TRBV4-3 with TRBJ2-7; TRBD1 matches at 7 bases. What was sequenced was PBMCs. This clonotype was sampled from a woman under 30 in good health and CMV-seropositive. The chain's CDR3 is CASSPRQGTLDEQYF. CDR3 nucleotides: TGCGCCAGCAGCCCTCGACAGGGCACCCTTGACGAGCAGTACTTC.